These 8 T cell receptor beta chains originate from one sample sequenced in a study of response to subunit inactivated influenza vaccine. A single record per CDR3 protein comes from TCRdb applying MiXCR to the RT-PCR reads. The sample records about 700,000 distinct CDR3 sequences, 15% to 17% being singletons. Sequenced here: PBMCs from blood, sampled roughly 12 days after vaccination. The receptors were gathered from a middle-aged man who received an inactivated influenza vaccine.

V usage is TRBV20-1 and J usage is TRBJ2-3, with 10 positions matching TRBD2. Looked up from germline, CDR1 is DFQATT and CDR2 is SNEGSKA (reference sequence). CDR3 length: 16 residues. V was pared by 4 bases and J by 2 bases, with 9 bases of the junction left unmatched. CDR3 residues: CSAILAGAFLTDTQYF. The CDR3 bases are TGCAGTGCTATTCTAGCGGGGGCCTTCCTCACAGATACGCAGTATTTT.

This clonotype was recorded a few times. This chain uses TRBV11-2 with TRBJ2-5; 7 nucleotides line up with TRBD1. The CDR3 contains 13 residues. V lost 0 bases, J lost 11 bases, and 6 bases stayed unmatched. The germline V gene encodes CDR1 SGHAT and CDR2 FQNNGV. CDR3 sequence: CASSLDPGGPQYF. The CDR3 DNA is TGTGCCAGCAGCTTAGACCCAGGGGGTCCACAGTACTTC.

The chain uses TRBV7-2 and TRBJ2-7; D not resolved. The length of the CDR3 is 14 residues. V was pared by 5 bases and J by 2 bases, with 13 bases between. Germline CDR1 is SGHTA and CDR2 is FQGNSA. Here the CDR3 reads CASSMTDGAYEQYF. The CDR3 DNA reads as TGTGCCAGCAGCATGACGGACGGAGCCTACGAGCAGTACTTC. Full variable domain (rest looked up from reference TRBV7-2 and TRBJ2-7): GAGVSQSPSNKVTEKGKDVELRCDPISGHTALYWYRQSLGQGLEFLIYFQGNSAPDKSGLPSDRFSAERTGGSVSTLTIQRTQQEDSAVYLCASSMTDGAYEQYFGPGTRLTVT.

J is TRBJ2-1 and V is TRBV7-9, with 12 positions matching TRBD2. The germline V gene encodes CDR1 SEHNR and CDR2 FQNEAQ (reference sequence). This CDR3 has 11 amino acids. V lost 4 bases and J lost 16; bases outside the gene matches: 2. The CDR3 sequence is CASSSSGGAFF. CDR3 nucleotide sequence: TGTGCCAGCAGCTCTAGCGGGGGGGCTTTCTTC.

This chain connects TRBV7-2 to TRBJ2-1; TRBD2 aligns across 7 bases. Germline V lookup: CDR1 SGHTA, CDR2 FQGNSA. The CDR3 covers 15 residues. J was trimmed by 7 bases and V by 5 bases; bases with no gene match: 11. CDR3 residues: CASSHSGTTRNEQFF. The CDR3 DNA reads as TGTGCCAGCAGCCATTCCGGGACTACCAGAAATGAGCAGTTCTTC.

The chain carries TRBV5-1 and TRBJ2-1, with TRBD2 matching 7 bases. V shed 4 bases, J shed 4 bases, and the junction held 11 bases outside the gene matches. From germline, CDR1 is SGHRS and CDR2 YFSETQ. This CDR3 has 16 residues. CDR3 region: CASSPKAGNAYNEQFF. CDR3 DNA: TGCGCCAGCAGCCCGAAAGCGGGAAACGCATACAATGAGCAGTTCTTC.

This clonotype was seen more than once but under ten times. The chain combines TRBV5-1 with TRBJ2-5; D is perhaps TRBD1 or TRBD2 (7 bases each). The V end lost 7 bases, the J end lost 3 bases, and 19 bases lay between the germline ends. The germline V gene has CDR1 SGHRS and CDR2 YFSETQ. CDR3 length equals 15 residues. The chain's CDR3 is CASLFSPGGEETQYF. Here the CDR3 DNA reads TGCGCCAGCCTTTTCAGTCCAGGGGGGGAAGAGACCCAGTACTTC.

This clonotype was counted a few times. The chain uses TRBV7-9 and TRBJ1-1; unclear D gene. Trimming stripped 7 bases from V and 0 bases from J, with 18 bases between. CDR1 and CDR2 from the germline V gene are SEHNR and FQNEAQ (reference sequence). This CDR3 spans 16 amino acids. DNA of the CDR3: TGTGCCAGCACCTCCCCCCGGGGTGACATGAACACTGAAGCTTTCTTT. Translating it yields CASTSPRGDMNTEAFF.